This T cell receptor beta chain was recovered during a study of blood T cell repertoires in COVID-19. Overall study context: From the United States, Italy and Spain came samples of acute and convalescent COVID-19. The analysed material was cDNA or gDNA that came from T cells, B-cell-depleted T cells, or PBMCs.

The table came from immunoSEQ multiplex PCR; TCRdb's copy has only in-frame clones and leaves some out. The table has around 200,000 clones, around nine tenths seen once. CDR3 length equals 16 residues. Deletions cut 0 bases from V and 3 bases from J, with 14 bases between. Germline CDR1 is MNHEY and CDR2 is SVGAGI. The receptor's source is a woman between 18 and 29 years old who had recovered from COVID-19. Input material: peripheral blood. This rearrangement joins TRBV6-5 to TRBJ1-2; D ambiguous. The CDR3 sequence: CASSYSRGRAYYGYTF. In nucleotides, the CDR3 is TGTGCCAGCAGTTACTCGCGAGGGCGGGCTTACTATGGCTACACCTTC.